These 24 T cell receptor beta chains share one sample of origin, sequenced in a study of blood T cell repertoires in COVID-19. Generated by immunoSEQ multiplex PCR, the TCRdb table keeps only in-frame clones and is missing some. The data hold about 250,000 clones, with approximately 85% observed a single time. The sample was peripheral blood. The receptors stem from a man aged 45 to 65 with active or convalescent COVID-19.

The CDR3 sequence is CASSGMGQGQTNEKLFF. Here the CDR3 DNA reads TGTGCCAGCAGCGGAATGGGACAGGGCCAAACTAATGAAAAACTGTTTTTT. The chain employs TRBV7-2 and TRBJ1-4, with 9 nucleotides matching TRBD1. The CDR3 covers 17 residues. The V segment lost 5 bases and the J segment 1 base; nucleotides outside the gene matches: 8. Germline V gene data show CDR1 as SGHTA and CDR2 as FQGNSA. The whole variable domain, filled in from reference TRBV7-2 and TRBJ1-4, reads GAGVSQSPSNKVTEKGKDVELRCDPISGHTALYWYRQSLGQGLEFLIYFQGNSAPDKSGLPSDRFSAERTGGSVSTLTIQRTQQEDSAVYLCASSGMGQGQTNEKLFFGSGTQLSVL.

The chain employs TRBV11-2 and TRBJ2-7, with D tentatively TRBD2 (7 bases). Trimming removed 3 bases from V and 3 bases from J, with 9 bases in between. Germline V gene sequence: CDR1 SGHAT, CDR2 FQNNGV. This CDR3 spans 13 amino acids. The CDR3 DNA is TGTGCCAGCAGCTTGGGAGGGGGCTACGAGCAGTACTTC. Translating it yields CASSLGGGYEQYF.

The rearrangement joins TRBV5-1 to TRBJ2-7; weak D call: TRBD2 (5 bases). Trimming took off 4 bases at V and 3 bases at J, with 11 bases between the two ends. The CDR3 totals 13 residues. CDR1 SGHRS and CDR2 YFSETQ come from the germline V gene. The CDR3 region is CASSPAGSYEQYF. The DNA for the CDR3 is TGCGCCAGCAGCCCCGCGGGTAGCTACGAGCAGTACTTC.

The chain uses TRBV6-5 and TRBJ2-5, with D uncertain. Germline V gene lookup returns CDR1 MNHEY and CDR2 SVGAGI. V lost 2 bases and J 5 bases, leaving 9 bases between the germline ends. CDR3 size: 13 residues. This CDR3 reads CASSYPPVETQYF. The DNA for the CDR3 is TGTGCCAGCAGTTACCCCCCGGTTGAGACCCAGTACTTC.

This chain joins TRBV28 and TRBJ1-5; 9 bases are shared with TRBD1. The CDR3 is 17 amino acids. Germline loops: CDR1 MDHEN, CDR2 SYDVKM. J lost 1 base, V lost 6 bases, and 10 bases had no gene match. CDR3 coding DNA: TGTGCCAGCAGGTCTACAGGGGGCGCCGGGAGCAATCAGCCCCAGCATTTT. It encodes CASRSTGGAGSNQPQHF. Drawing the rest from reference TRBV28 and TRBJ1-5, the complete variable domain is DVKVTQSSRYLVKRTGEKVFLECVQDMDHENMFWYRQDPGLGLRLIYFSYDVKMKEKGDIPEGYSVSREKKERFSLILESASTNQTSMYLCASRSTGGAGSNQPQHFGDGTRLSIL.

This rearrangement joins TRBV4-1 to TRBJ2-3; D remains unclear. The CDR3 consists of 15 residues. The germline V and J ends were trimmed by 0 bases and 6 bases, with 13 bases remaining between them. Germline loops: CDR1 MGHRA, CDR2 YSYEKL. The CDR3 sequence: CASSQDGLALDTQYF. CDR3 sequence (DNA): TGCGCCAGCAGCCAAGATGGGCTGGCCCTTGATACGCAGTATTTT.

This clone was found once. The V gene is TRBV3-1 (or the pseudogene TRBV3-2), the J gene TRBJ1-3; 7 bases are shared with TRBD1. Germline V lookup: CDR1 LGHDT, CDR2 YNNKEL (reference sequence). The CDR3 totals 16 residues. Germline trimming cut 0 bases from V and 8 bases from J; bases unmatched to any gene: 10. The DNA for the CDR3 is TGTGCCAGCAGCCAAGAAAAAACAGGGGCTACAGACACCATATATTTT. Amino acid sequence: CASSQEKTGATDTIYF.

The chain links TRBV2 to TRBJ1-4, with a possible D match to TRBD1 (6 bases). Trimming removed 2 bases at V and 8 bases at J, with 15 bases between. The CDR3 extends over 15 amino acids. The germline V gene has CDR1 SNHLY and CDR2 FYNNEI. CDR3 protein: CASSELGEQGEKLFF. The CDR3 DNA follows: TGTGCCAGCAGTGAATTAGGGGAGCAGGGGGAAAAACTGTTTTTT.

CDR3 DNA: TGTGCCAGCTCACCACAGGCTAGCGGGAGAACCGGGGAGCTGTTTTTT. Its protein is CASSPQASGRTGELFF. The V call is TRBV18, the J call TRBJ2-2, with TRBD2 matching 10 bases. The CDR3 extends over 16 amino acids. V gave up 1 base and J gave up 5 bases; unmatched junction bases: 4. CDR1 KGHSH and CDR2 LQKENI come from the germline V gene.

The V call is TRBV7-6, the J call TRBJ2-7; TRBD2 is a possible D gene (6 bases). The CDR3 length is 18 residues. Trimming took off 4 bases at V and 0 bases at J, with 22 bases between the two ends. From germline, CDR1 is SGHVS and CDR2 FNYEAQ. CDR3 region: CASSSSLRLPRGSYEQYF. The CDR3 DNA reads as TGTGCCAGCAGCTCCTCCCTTAGACTCCCGCGGGGCTCCTACGAGCAGTACTTC.

The chain has TRBV28 and TRBJ1-3; 7 bases agree with TRBD1. In germline, CDR1 is MDHEN, CDR2 SYDVKM. Trimming took 4 bases from V and 3 from J; bases not matched to a gene: 6. The CDR3 contains 15 residues. CDR3 region: CASSSLTGSGNTIYF. The CDR3 DNA follows: TGTGCCAGCAGTTCCCTGACAGGGAGTGGAAACACCATATATTTT.

This clone was detected once. The chain carries TRBV19 and TRBJ1-1; D unclear. Germline CDR1 LNHDA, CDR2 SQIVND (reference sequence). The V end lost 5 bases, the J end lost 6 bases, and 16 bases lay between the germline ends. The CDR3 totals 14 residues. The CDR3 loop is CASSSRVSWAEAFF. In DNA form, the CDR3 reads TGTGCCAGTAGTTCCCGGGTATCGTGGGCTGAAGCTTTCTTT.

The J gene is TRBJ1-2, the V gene TRBV15, with D possibly TRBD1 on 6 matching bases. Deletions cut 3 bases from V and 10 bases from J, with 9 bases between. This CDR3 spans 11 amino acids. In germline, CDR1 is LNHNV, CDR2 YYDKDF (reference sequence). In DNA, the CDR3 is TGTGCCACCAGCAGCAACAGGGTCTACACCTTC. It translates to CATSSNRVYTF.

The chain combines TRBV4-2 with TRBJ1-2; D ambiguous. The V end lost 4 bases, the J end lost 5 bases, and 20 bases lay between the germline ends. The germline CDR1 and CDR2 sequences are LGHNA and YNFKEQ. This CDR3 contains 16 residues. CDR3 residues: CASSPPSGGQRYGYTF. Here the CDR3 DNA reads TGTGCCAGCAGCCCACCCTCGGGCGGGCAGCGTTATGGCTACACCTTC.

This chain uses TRBV9 with TRBJ2-1; 7 positions agree with TRBD1. V shed 2 bases, J shed 2 bases, and the junction held 1 base outside the gene matches. The CDR3 runs to 14 residues. Germline V lookup: CDR1 SGDLS, CDR2 YYNGEE. Here the CDR3 reads CASSVGTAYNEQFF. Here the CDR3 DNA reads TGTGCCAGCAGCGTCGGGACAGCCTACAATGAGCAGTTCTTC. Full variable domain (remainder filled in from reference TRBV9 and TRBJ2-1): DSGVTQTPKHLITATGQRVTLRCSPRSGDLSVYWYQQSLDQGLQFLIQYYNGEERAKGNILERFSAQQFPDLHSELNLSSLELGDSALYFCASSVGTAYNEQFFGPGTRLTVL.

The chain couples TRBV7-2 to TRBJ2-5; 8 nucleotides line up with TRBD2. Germline values: CDR1 SGHTA, CDR2 FQGNSA. The length of the CDR3 is 15 residues. V shed 0 bases, J shed 2 bases, and the junction held 2 bases outside the gene matches. CDR3 DNA sequence: TGTGCCAGCAGCTTAGCCGGGGGGGGGCAAGAGACCCAGTACTTC. Protein sequence: CASSLAGGGQETQYF.

The V and J genes are TRBV25-1 and TRBJ2-2; D unclear. V was pared by 4 bases and J by 4 bases, with 13 bases between. This CDR3 region has 15 residues. From germline, CDR1 is MGHDK and CDR2 SYGVNS. The DNA of the CDR3 is TGTGCCAGCAGTGGAGGCGTAGAGACCACCGGGGAGCTGTTTTTT. Translation: CASSGGVETTGELFF.

The gene calls are TRBV18 and TRBJ2-5; perhaps TRBD1 as D (5 bases). V lost 9 bases, J lost 2 bases, and 19 bases lay in between. CDR1 and CDR2 from the germline V gene are KGHSH and LQKENI. CDR3 length: 15 residues. The CDR3 DNA reads as TGTGCCAGTACACCAACCTATAGGGGACAAGAGACCCAGTACTTC. Protein sequence: CASTPTYRGQETQYF. Looking up the rest from reference TRBV18 and TRBJ2-5 gives the full variable domain: NAGVMQNPRHLVRRRGQEARLRCSPMKGHSHVYWYRQLPEEGLKFMVYLQKENIIDESGMPKERFSAEFPKEGPSILRIQQVVRGDSAAYFCASTPTYRGQETQYFGPGTRLLVL.

This clone appeared a single time. The rearrangement uses TRBV12-5 and TRBJ2-1; unclear D gene. This CDR3 is 11 amino acids long. Germline V lookup: CDR1 LGHNT, CDR2 FRNRAP. Trimming stripped 3 bases from V and 8 bases from J, with 5 bases between. CDR3 sequence (DNA): TGTGCTAGTGGTTTTATCCATGAGCAGTTCTTC. It specifies CASGFIHEQFF.

V and J are TRBV9 and TRBJ2-7; perhaps TRBD1 as D (6 bases). Germline CDR1 and CDR2: SGDLS and YYNGEE. The CDR3 totals 13 residues. V was clipped by 0 bases and J by 4 bases, with 8 bases between them. The CDR3 spells CASSVGGRYEQYF. The CDR3 nucleotides read TGTGCCAGCAGCGTAGGGGGGCGATACGAGCAGTACTTC.

The chain couples TRBV28 to TRBJ2-1; possible D gene TRBD2, 6 bases. From germline, CDR1 is MDHEN and CDR2 SYDVKM. Trimming removed 7 bases at V and 6 bases at J, with 13 bases between. The CDR3 extends over 13 amino acids. CDR3 sequence reads: CASIQAGSNEQFF. CDR3 nucleotide sequence: TGTGCCAGCATCCAGGCGGGGAGCAATGAGCAGTTCTTC.

There are a few counts of this clone. The chain is built from TRBV19 and TRBJ1-5; the D gene is possibly TRBD1 (5 bases). Trimming stripped 7 bases from V and 2 bases from J, with 15 bases between. Germline values: CDR1 LNHDA, CDR2 SQIVND (reference sequence). CDR3 size: 15 residues. Written as DNA, the CDR3 is TGTGCCAGTACCCTAGACAGTTTGGGCAATCAGCCCCAGCATTTT. Translated: CASTLDSLGNQPQHF.

This sequence joins TRBV5-1 and TRBJ2-7, with D possibly TRBD2 on 6 matching bases. Germline lookup yields CDR1 SGHRS and CDR2 YFSETQ. This CDR3 comprises 16 residues. The germline V and J ends were trimmed by 0 bases and 2 bases, with 15 bases remaining between them. This CDR3 reads CASSLAPAGGTYEQYF. The CDR3 DNA reads as TGCGCCAGCAGCTTGGCCCCCGCCGGGGGTACCTACGAGCAGTACTTC.

The V gene is TRBV29-1, the J gene TRBJ2-5, with 9 nucleotides matching TRBD1. Looked up from germline, CDR1 is SQVTM and CDR2 is ANQGSEA. V lost 3 bases, J lost 4 bases, and 6 bases stayed unmatched. The CDR3 consists of 14 residues. The CDR3 coding sequence is TGCAGCGTTGACCGGACAGGGGAGGGAGAGACCCAGTACTTC. It codes for CSVDRTGEGETQYF.